Listed below are T cell receptor beta chains from one sample, sequenced in a study of blood T cell repertoires in COVID-19. The data were produced by immunoSEQ multiplex PCR, yet TCRdb's version contains in-frame clones alone and is incomplete. The sample has approximately 440,000 clones, around 88% seen once. The source material was peripheral blood. The source is a woman aged 45-60 years with COVID-19, enrolled during active disease. CDR3s include the opening cysteine and the closing phenylalanine or tryptophan.

V	CDR3
TRBV27	CASSLWGDRGTEAFF
TRBV3-1/TRBV3-2	CASSSLPGNQPQHF
TRBV6-1	CASSGLSGRPDNSPLHF
TRBV9	CASSPEAGGTDTQYF
TRBV27	CASSLEGAPRAGGFYEQYF
TRBV7-9	CASSHPGQRDSPLHF
TRBV5-4	CASSLSVTGELFF
TRBV7-8	CASSLVTPANYGYTF
TRBV20-1	CSASVLAGRSYEQYF
TRBV10-3	CAISASQETHEQYF
TRBV3-1/TRBV3-2	CASSQEGLSSYEQYF
TRBV6-1	CASSEGGILSYEQYF
TRBV2	CASSPLAGGQETQYF
TRBV6-5	CASSRQRYIGTEAFF
TRBV27	CASSRRGQTANYGYTF
TRBV4-2	CASSQDFGSGELSSYEQYF
TRBV7-2	CASSLVQLAKNIQYF
TRBV19	CASSNQTRYGYTF
TRBV4-2	CASSQESSEANYEQYF
TRBV9	CASSSWTGFGNTIYF
TRBV29-1	CSVDPAGDTQYF
TRBV5-8	CASSLIESPFEAFF
TRBV2	CASSPRPEGNYGYTF
TRBV15	CATSRDLRDTQYF
TRBV2	CASSELYKGEKPQHF
TRBV13	CASSSRQISDTQYF
TRBV12-3/TRBV12-4	CASSRGLLGYTF
TRBV6-5	CASSYRGGLSSPLHF
TRBV19	CASSITRNLYNEQFF
TRBV30	CAWGFMNTEAFF
TRBV5-1	CASSFETAGSPLHF
TRBV3-1/TRBV3-2	CASRQQGTIYF
TRBV11-1	CASSWTGDGELFF
TRBV7-9	CASSFGDRDQPQHF
TRBV6-5	CASTQGGETQYF
TRBV7-9	CASSFADFSYEQYF
TRBV30	CAWSVPLGGDQPQHF